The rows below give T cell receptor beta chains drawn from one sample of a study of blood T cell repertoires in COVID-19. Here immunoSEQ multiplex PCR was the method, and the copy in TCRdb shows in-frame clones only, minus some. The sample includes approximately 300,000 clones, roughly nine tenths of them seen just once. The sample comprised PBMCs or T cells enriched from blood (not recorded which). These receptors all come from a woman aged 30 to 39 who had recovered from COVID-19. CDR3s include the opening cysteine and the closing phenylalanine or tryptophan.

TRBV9	CASSRTQTGPYGYTF
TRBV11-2	CASSSGQGAGTEAFF
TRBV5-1	CASSLEGPFSGNTIYF
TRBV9	CASSVGSGLSYEQYF
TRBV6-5	CASNQLASVAEQYF
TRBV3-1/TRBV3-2	CASSARQGAFSNTGELFF
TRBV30	CAWSVGQSATNEKLFF
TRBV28	CASSLSQGSNQPQHF
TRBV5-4	CASSKGTGIMNTEAFF
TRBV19	CASSISGAYTEAFF
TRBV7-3	CASSNGRAYEQYF
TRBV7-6	CASSPPRVHEQFF
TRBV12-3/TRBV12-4	CARVPGTGGYTF
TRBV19	CASKPRGSTEAFF
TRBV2	CASSVLTGGNEKLFF
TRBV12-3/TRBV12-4	CASSSPGLAFF
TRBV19	CASSPRTTGGFSYEQYF
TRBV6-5	CASSYLLDTEAFF
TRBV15	CATSRVKYQGAGTNEKLFF
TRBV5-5	CASSPGQNSGNTIYF
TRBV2	CASSYRFEEPRANTEAFF
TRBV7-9	CASSWGGAGASYGYTF
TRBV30	CALQQGGGGELFF
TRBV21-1	CASSKAEYLLLGWRQGPLTCGYTF
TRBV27	CASSSNGGGQPQHF
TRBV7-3	CASSSGQNNEQFF
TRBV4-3	CASSHDRSSYNEQFF
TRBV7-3	CASSIGLALSEQFF
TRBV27	CASPTPKQGVGGETQYF
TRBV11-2	CASSQPGQGSPEAFF
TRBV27	CASSPRLAGGPSYNEQFF
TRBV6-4	CASSQDRGTEAFF
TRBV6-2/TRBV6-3	CASSYGTGGWNTEAFF